The rows below give T cell receptor beta chains drawn from one sample of a study of monozygotic twins with inflammatory bowel disease. No DNA is given; TCRdb re-called the 5' RACE reads and lists each CDR3 protein once. This sample's table has about 440,000 distinct CDR3 sequences. Sequencing input: blood. All receptors derive from a human donor with ulcerative colitis or Crohn's disease, or a healthy co-twin of an affected twin (not recorded which). The CDR3 runs from the conserved cysteine through the conserved F or W. Each record gives: CDR3 protein, J gene, V gene, CDR3 length.

CDR3 protein: CATSDPSKETQYF; J gene: TRBJ2-5; V gene: TRBV24-1; CDR3 length: 13
CDR3 protein: CASSQDPTGLGNEKLFF; J gene: TRBJ1-4; V gene: TRBV4-1; CDR3 length: 17
CDR3 protein: CASSLEAGINEQFF; J gene: TRBJ2-1; V gene: TRBV5-1; CDR3 length: 14
CDR3 protein: CSVVGSANTEAFF; J gene: TRBJ1-1; V gene: TRBV29-1; CDR3 length: 13
CDR3 protein: CASSLDSGGEQYF; J gene: TRBJ2-7; V gene: TRBV5-1; CDR3 length: 13
CDR3 protein: CSAIKQNYGYTF; J gene: TRBJ1-2; V gene: TRBV20-1; CDR3 length: 12
CDR3 protein: CATSGTVSGNTIYF; J gene: TRBJ1-3; V gene: TRBV15; CDR3 length: 14
CDR3 protein: CASSFFASGGTSSYNEQFF; J gene: TRBJ2-1; V gene: TRBV5-1; CDR3 length: 19
CDR3 protein: CASRTGGRETQYF; J gene: TRBJ2-5; V gene: TRBV25-1; CDR3 length: 13
CDR3 protein: CASSLADRTSSGNTIYF; J gene: TRBJ1-3; V gene: TRBV7-6; CDR3 length: 17
CDR3 protein: CASSFKGYGYTF; J gene: TRBJ1-2; V gene: TRBV28; CDR3 length: 12
CDR3 protein: CRARDQPSTDTQYF; J gene: TRBJ2-3; V gene: TRBV20-1; CDR3 length: 14
CDR3 protein: CAWSVDGGIQETQYF; J gene: TRBJ2-5; V gene: TRBV30; CDR3 length: 15
CDR3 protein: CASSDPTGGQSPLHF; J gene: TRBJ1-6; V gene: TRBV19; CDR3 length: 15
CDR3 protein: CASTSDVSSYNEQFF; J gene: TRBJ2-1; V gene: TRBV28; CDR3 length: 15
CDR3 protein: CASRTGFFSNQPQHF; J gene: TRBJ1-5; V gene: TRBV6-1; CDR3 length: 15
CDR3 protein: CASRGGRNTGELFF; J gene: TRBJ2-2; V gene: TRBV12-3/TRBV12-4; CDR3 length: 14
CDR3 protein: CASSLEAGNRQGEQFF; J gene: TRBJ2-1; V gene: TRBV5-1; CDR3 length: 16
CDR3 protein: CASSQELGGATGETQYF; J gene: TRBJ2-5; V gene: TRBV3-1; CDR3 length: 17